This record looks at one TCR beta chain sequence and its context. Its antigen is not identified. The germline CDR1 and CDR2 sequences are SGHDT and YYEEEE. V was shortened by 2 bases and J by 7 bases, with 12 bases between the two germline ends. CDR3 length: 13 amino acids. These data originate in a study of identifying expanded T cells in peripheral blood. Profiling relied on immunoSEQ multiplex PCR, and the TCRdb table lists in-frame clones only, not all of them. This sample has under 110,000 clones, with around 88% found just once. Study results and limitations: Over around two and four weeks, about 15 and 18 clones changed, versus roughly 1.2 between replicates.

This receptor was identified in a person aged 18-70 years in good health. The sample comprised blood. The chain combines TRBV5-6 with TRBJ1-2; D is perhaps TRBD1 (5 bases). CDR3 residues: CASSFSGRGGYTF. CDR3 sequence (DNA): TGTGCCAGCAGCTTTTCAGGGCGGGGTGGCTACACCTTC.